The 30 T cell receptor beta chains listed next were all sequenced from one sample in a study of beta chain features in type 1 diabetes. All of the isolated RNA was reverse transcribed, so expressed TCRB transcripts were sequenced. Sequencing used immunoSEQ multiplex PCR; TCRdb keeps in-frame clones, though not all of them. Of some 44,000 clones in the sample, approximately 68% were seen once. Study-level findings and limits: Among all four CD4+ subsets, Type 1 diabetes patients had TCRB CDR3s that were moderately but significantly shorter.

No antigens are known for them. The sequencing input was Tregs from blood. These receptors were collected from a woman aged 18-29 years with type 1 diabetes.

This chain joins TRBV6-6 and TRBJ2-3; TRBD2 agrees at 8 bases. J gave up 4 bases and V 2 bases, and 8 bases lay outside the gene matches. Germline V CDR1 and CDR2: MNHNY, SVGAGI (reference sequence). CDR3 length: 16 residues. This CDR3 is CASSYREAGAADTQYF. The CDR3 DNA reads TGTGCCAGCAGTTACAGAGAAGCGGGAGCGGCAGATACGCAGTATTTT.

This chain uses TRBV6-1 with TRBJ1-2; 8 bases line up with TRBD1. The CDR3 loop spans 13 amino acids. With V trimmed by 5 bases and J by 8 bases, 7 bases remained unmatched. Germline V CDR1 and CDR2: MNHNS, SASEGT. The CDR3 here is CASSPGQGGGYTF. The CDR3 nucleotides read TGTGCCAGCAGTCCTGGACAGGGCGGCGGCTACACCTTC.

This clone was picked up a small number of times. The V gene is TRBV7-9, the J gene TRBJ2-6; TRBD2 is a possible D gene (5 bases). Deletions cut 5 bases from V and 1 base from J, with 18 bases between. Germline V gene sequence: CDR1 SEHNR, CDR2 FQNEAQ (reference sequence). The CDR3 length is 18 residues. The CDR3 DNA reads as TGTGCCAGCAGCCCGCCGAATCGGGGTCGTTCTGGGGCCAACGTCCTGACTTTC. This encodes CASSPPNRGRSGANVLTF.

This chain links TRBV7-2 with TRBJ2-1; D possibly corresponds to TRBD2 (6 bases). CDR3 length equals 15 residues. CDR1 and CDR2 from the germline V gene are SGHTA and FQGNSA. The ends were cut back, 2 bases at V and 0 bases at J, with 8 bases in the middle. CDR3 sequence reads: CASSLLASSYNEQFF. Here the CDR3 DNA reads TGTGCCAGCAGCTTACTAGCGAGCTCCTACAATGAGCAGTTCTTC. Drawing the rest from reference TRBV7-2 and TRBJ2-1, the complete variable domain is GAGVSQSPSNKVTEKGKDVELRCDPISGHTALYWYRQSLGQGLEFLIYFQGNSAPDKSGLPSDRFSAERTGGSVSTLTIQRTQQEDSAVYLCASSLLASSYNEQFFGPGTRLTVL.

This clone has only a few counts. This chain connects TRBV6-6 to TRBJ2-5; TRBD1 is a possible D gene (5 bases). Matching the DNA end better, TRBJ2-7 makes the J call doubtful. The CDR3 has 14 amino acids. Germline V CDR1 and CDR2: MNHNY, SVGAGI (reference sequence). For the CDR3, the DNA is TGTGCCAGCAGTTACGGGGCAGGCACCTACGAGCAGTACTTC. Protein: CASSYGAGTYEQYF.

This chain joins TRBV4-2 and TRBJ1-2; TRBD1 agrees at 9 bases. V lost 2 bases, J lost 8 bases, and 9 bases stayed unmatched. Germline V CDR1 and CDR2: LGHNA, YNFKEQ. The CDR3 extends over 15 amino acids. The CDR3 here is CASSQMGQGARGYTF. The CDR3, as DNA: TGTGCCAGCAGCCAAATGGGACAGGGCGCGAGGGGCTACACCTTC.

The chain is built from TRBV11-3 and TRBJ2-2; 10 nucleotides agree with TRBD1. With 10 bases clipped from V and 4 bases from J, the junction kept 3 bases outside the gene matches. CDR1 SGHNT and CDR2 YENEEA come from the germline V gene. The CDR3 runs to 13 residues. In DNA form, the CDR3 reads TGTGCCACCGGGACAGGGGTCACCGGGGAGCTGTTTTTT. As protein: CATGTGVTGELFF.

This chain's CDR3 is CASRSRLAYTDTQYF. The CDR3 nucleotides are TGTGCAAGTCGCTCTAGACTAGCCTACACAGATACGCAGTATTTT. This chain links TRBV12-2 with TRBJ2-3; the tabulated D call, TRBD2, remains unverified against the DNA. TRBV12-2 is noted as a pseudogene. The CDR3 consists of 15 residues.

This clone was found a few times. V is TRBV7-9 and J is TRBJ1-2; no reliable D call. Looked up from germline, CDR1 is SEHNR and CDR2 is FQNEAQ (reference sequence). This CDR3 comprises 13 residues. V was cut by 8 bases and J by 0 bases, with 10 bases left in between. The CDR3 DNA follows: TGTGCCAGCTCGTCCCGAGCTAACTATGGCTACACCTTC. It yields the protein CASSSRANYGYTF. The full variable domain, completed using reference TRBV7-9 and TRBJ1-2, is DTGVSQNPRHKITKRGQNVTFRCDPISEHNRLYWYRQTLGQGPEFLTYFQNEAQLEKSRLLSDRFSAERPKGSFSTLEIQRTEQGDSAMYLCASSSRANYGYTFGSGTRLTVV.

This clone was seen only once. For the CDR3, the DNA is TGTGCCAGCAGCCCCACCTATTTACAGGGGAACTCCTTCTATGGCTACACCTTC. Protein sequence: CASSPTYLQGNSFYGYTF. The rearrangement joins TRBV7-3 to TRBJ1-2; 7 nucleotides line up with TRBD1. V gave up 5 bases and J gave up 4 bases; unmatched junction bases: 19. The CDR3 spans 18 residues. Germline V gene data show CDR1 as SGHTA and CDR2 as FQGTGA. The full variable domain, completed using reference TRBV7-3 and TRBJ1-2, is GAGVSQTPSNKVTEKGKYVELRCDPISGHTALYWYRQSLGQGPEFLIYFQGTGAADDSGLPNDRFFAVRPEGSVSTLKIQRTERGDSAVYLCASSPTYLQGNSFYGYTFGSGTRLTVV.

The chain combines TRBV19 with TRBJ2-7; possible D gene TRBD2, 5 bases. Trimming took off 1 base at V and 0 bases at J, with 10 bases between the two ends. Germline loops: CDR1 LNHDA, CDR2 SQIVND (reference sequence). CDR3 length: 15 residues. The CDR3 coding sequence is TGTGCCAGTAGTATAGGGGGAGAGGGCTCCTACGAGCAGTACTTC. This sequence encodes CASSIGGEGSYEQYF.

This rearrangement joins TRBV9 to TRBJ2-5; possibly TRBD2 for D (6 bases). The V gene's germline CDR1 is SGDLS and CDR2 YYNGEE. V was pared by 2 bases and J by 8 bases, with 19 bases between. This CDR3 region has 15 residues. The CDR3 is CASSVGGDPKPTQYF. In DNA, the CDR3 is TGTGCCAGCAGCGTCGGAGGGGACCCGAAACCTACCCAGTACTTC. Filled out from reference TRBV9 and TRBJ2-5, the complete variable domain reads DSGVTQTPKHLITATGQRVTLRCSPRSGDLSVYWYQQSLDQGLQFLIQYYNGEERAKGNILERFSAQQFPDLHSELNLSSLELGDSALYFCASSVGGDPKPTQYFGPGTRLLVL.

This chain links TRBV2 with TRBJ2-7; 9 nucleotides match TRBD2. The CDR3 is 15 residues long. Germline loops: CDR1 SNHLY, CDR2 FYNNEI. V lost 7 bases, J lost 2 bases, and 9 bases stayed unmatched. CDR3 amino acids: CASMGGAGGAYEQYF. CDR3 DNA sequence: TGTGCCAGCATGGGGGGCGCGGGGGGGGCCTACGAGCAGTACTTC.

This clone was seen once. CDR3 sequence: CASSNRLAGPQETQYF. As DNA, the CDR3 is TGTGCCAGCAGTAACCGACTAGCGGGGCCCCAAGAGACCCAGTACTTC. The chain links TRBV7-2 to TRBJ2-5; 11 nucleotides agree with TRBD2. CDR1 and CDR2 (germline): SGHTA, FQGNSA. The V segment lost 6 bases and the J segment 1 base; nucleotides outside the gene matches: 7. The CDR3 is made up of 16 amino acids.

The chain joins TRBV5-1 to TRBJ2-1, with 10 bases matching TRBD1. Germline trimming cut 2 bases from V and 3 bases from J; bases unmatched to any gene: 8. The germline CDR1 and CDR2 sequences are SGHRS and YFSETQ. CDR3 length: 17 amino acids. The CDR3 DNA is TGCGCCAGCAGCTTTACCCTAGGACAGGGGGTCTACAATGAGCAGTTCTTC. Its translation is CASSFTLGQGVYNEQFF.

The J gene is TRBJ2-5, the V gene TRBV7-2, with 7 nucleotides matching TRBD1. Trimming at V came to 5 bases and at J to 3 bases, leaving 6 bases not matched to a gene. Germline lookup yields CDR1 SGHTA and CDR2 FQGNSA. The CDR3 loop spans 14 amino acids. CDR3 in DNA: TGTGCCAGCAGCGCGGACAGGTGGGAAGAGACCCAGTACTTC. It codes for CASSADRWEETQYF.

The rearrangement links TRBV29-1 to TRBJ1-1, with D maybe TRBD1 (6 bases). The CDR3 totals 11 residues. Per germline, CDR1 SQVTM and CDR2 ANQGSEA. V was trimmed by 7 bases and J by 11 bases, leaving 17 bases between them. In DNA, the CDR3 is TGCAGCGCCGGACAGTTGGCCTTGGCTTTCTTT. It yields the protein CSAGQLALAFF.

This chain uses TRBV7-2 with TRBJ2-2; possible D gene TRBD2, 7 bases. The CDR3 has 19 residues. Germline V lookup: CDR1 SGHTA, CDR2 FQGNSA. V was cut by 4 bases and J by 2 bases, with 23 bases left in between. This CDR3 is CASSSQPLGGGTNTGELFF. The CDR3 region has the DNA TGTGCCAGCAGCTCCCAACCACTAGGGGGGGGCACTAACACCGGGGAGCTGTTTTTT.

The chain is built from TRBV7-8 and TRBJ2-7; 7 bases align to TRBD1. The V gene end was trimmed by 3 bases and the J gene end by 7 bases; junction bases not matched to a gene: 12. The CDR3 sequence is 15 residues long. Germline V lookup: CDR1 SGHVS, CDR2 FQNEAQ. The CDR3 nucleotides read TGTGCCAGCAGCTTCCAGGGGGACAAGGGCCGGGAGCAGTACTTC. Translation: CASSFQGDKGREQYF.

The V gene is TRBV5-4, the J gene TRBJ2-5; D unresolved. The CDR3 spans 16 residues. Germline assignment: CDR1 SGHNT and CDR2 YYREEE (reference sequence). Deletions cut 2 bases from V and 5 bases from J, with 19 bases between. CDR3 sequence: CASSFRLNKLGETQYF. CDR3 coding DNA: TGTGCCAGCAGCTTCCGGCTTAACAAGCTCGGGGAGACCCAGTACTTC. Supplemented by reference TRBV5-4 and TRBJ2-5, the full variable domain reads ETGVTQSPTHLIKTRGQQVTLRCSSQSGHNTVSWYQQALGQGPQFIFQYYREEENGRGNFPPRFSGLQFPNYSSELNVNALELDDSALYLCASSFRLNKLGETQYFGPGTRLLVL.

This clone was observed once. The chain recombines TRBV21-1 with TRBJ2-7; TRBD1 is the table's D call, not checked against the DNA. TRBV21-1 constitutes a pseudogene. This CDR3 has 16 residues. CDR3 in DNA: TGTGCCAGCAGCAAAGCCCCGGGACAAGAATCCTACGAGCAGTACTTC. Its translation: CASSKAPGQESYEQYF.

The rearrangement uses TRBV4-1 and TRBJ2-7, with D unclear. Trimming took off 1 base at V and 2 bases at J, with 12 bases between the two ends. This CDR3 contains 15 residues. The V gene's germline CDR1 is MGHRA and CDR2 YSYEKL. The CDR3 protein is CASSQARTVTYEQYF. DNA for the CDR3: TGCGCCAGCAGCCAAGCTCGCACAGTAACCTACGAGCAGTACTTC.

This clone has only a few counts. This sequence joins TRBV7-9 and TRBJ1-2; perhaps TRBD1 as D (6 bases). The V gene lost 5 bases and the J gene lost 8 bases, with 12 bases spanning the gap. The CDR3 loop spans 12 amino acids. CDR1 and CDR2 from the germline V gene are SEHNR and FQNEAQ (reference sequence). CDR3 in amino acids: CASSPRQDGYTF. The CDR3 DNA reads as TGTGCCAGCAGCCCTCGACAGGACGGCTACACCTTC.

The chain uses TRBV4-3 and TRBJ2-2; no clear D. Germline V gives CDR1 LGHNA, CDR2 YSLEER. Between the trimmed V and J ends, which lost 4 bases and 0 bases, there was a span of 6 bases. The CDR3 loop spans 14 amino acids. In DNA form, the CDR3 reads TGCGCCAGCAGCCGGCAGACGAACACCGGGGAGCTGTTTTTT. Encoded protein: CASSRQTNTGELFF.

This chain links TRBV7-9 with TRBJ2-2; TRBD1 agrees at 8 bases. Germline CDR1 reads SEHNR; CDR2 reads FQNEAQ (reference sequence). V lost 4 bases and J lost 4; bases outside the gene matches: 5. The length of the CDR3 is 15 residues. The CDR3 nucleotides read TGTGCCAGCAGCTCAGGACAGGGTTCCACCGGGGAGCTGTTTTTT. Residues: CASSSGQGSTGELFF.

This clone was detected only a few times. The DNA for the CDR3 is TGTGCCAGCAGCCTGGGGGCGGGGGACAATCAGCCCCAGCATTTT. It codes for CASSLGAGDNQPQHF. This chain uses TRBV6-5 with TRBJ1-5, with D possibly being TRBD1 (6 bases). The CDR3 runs 15 residues. Germline V CDR1 and CDR2: MNHEY, SVGAGI. V was cut by 6 bases and J by 3 bases, with 15 bases left in between.

This chain connects TRBV28 to TRBJ2-7; D is uncertain. The germline V and J ends were trimmed by 7 bases and 4 bases, with 17 bases remaining between them. CDR3 size: 14 residues. Germline V CDR1 and CDR2: MDHEN, SYDVKM. The DNA of the CDR3 is TGTGCCAGCACAAGTCGAAGGAGATGGTACGAGCAGTACTTC. Translating it yields CASTSRRRWYEQYF.

The chain combines TRBV7-9 with TRBJ1-2; TRBD1 aligns across 8 bases. Germline V lookup: CDR1 SEHNR, CDR2 FQNEAQ (reference sequence). V dropped 7 bases and J dropped 7; count of bases not matched to a gene: 8. The CDR3 sequence is 13 residues long. The chain's CDR3 is CASTSTGGVGYTF. For the CDR3, the DNA is TGTGCCAGCACATCAACAGGGGGAGTTGGCTACACCTTC.

The rearrangement links TRBV12-5 to TRBJ2-3, with 12 positions matching TRBD2. The CDR3 runs to 17 residues. Trimming cost V 4 bases and J 6 bases; bases outside gene matches: 11. Germline V gene data show CDR1 as LGHNT and CDR2 as FRNRAP. The DNA of the CDR3 is TGTGCTAGTGGTTCCCGCAAGACTAGCGGGGGTCGGGATACGCAGTATTTT. Translating it yields CASGSRKTSGGRDTQYF.

The table lists this clone with a few counts. The chain links TRBV18 to TRBJ2-6, with 10 bases identical to TRBD1. Losses at the gene ends were 5 bases for V and 8 bases for J; bases not matched to a gene: 12. CDR1 and CDR2 (germline): KGHSH, LQKENI. CDR3 length equals 17 residues. The CDR3 nucleotides are TGTGCCAGCTCAACCCCGACAGGGGGCGGAAGTACCAACGTCCTGACTTTC. Amino acids: CASSTPTGGGSTNVLTF.